The T cell receptor (beta chain) under discussion was sequenced for a study of T cell responses to AZD1222 COVID-19 vaccine. A note on this clone: Its target is not known.

With 0 bases removed from V and 7 bases from J, the gap between germline ends came to 16 bases. CDR3 length: 15 residues. In germline, CDR1 is MNHEY, CDR2 SMNVEV (reference sequence). Study observations and caveats: Along spike, vaccine-associated CD4 TCRs were found throughout, with dominance at 160-218 and 743-854. The study found Spike-specific TCR breadth and depth rose after two AZD1222 doses.

Sequencing was performed with immunoSEQ multiplex PCR; in TCRdb, only in-frame clones are kept and a portion is missing. The repertoire has under 200,000 clones, about 89% of them found once; the top ten carry 1.9%. The clonotype originates from an adult in good health. The sample here was peripheral blood, taken on day 0 of AZD1222 vaccination. The chain recombines TRBV27 with TRBJ2-7; D unclear. CDR3 DNA sequence: TGTGCCAGCAGTTTATCCGCCGTGGGGTCTGGGGAGCAGTACTTC. This codes for CASSLSAVGSGEQYF.